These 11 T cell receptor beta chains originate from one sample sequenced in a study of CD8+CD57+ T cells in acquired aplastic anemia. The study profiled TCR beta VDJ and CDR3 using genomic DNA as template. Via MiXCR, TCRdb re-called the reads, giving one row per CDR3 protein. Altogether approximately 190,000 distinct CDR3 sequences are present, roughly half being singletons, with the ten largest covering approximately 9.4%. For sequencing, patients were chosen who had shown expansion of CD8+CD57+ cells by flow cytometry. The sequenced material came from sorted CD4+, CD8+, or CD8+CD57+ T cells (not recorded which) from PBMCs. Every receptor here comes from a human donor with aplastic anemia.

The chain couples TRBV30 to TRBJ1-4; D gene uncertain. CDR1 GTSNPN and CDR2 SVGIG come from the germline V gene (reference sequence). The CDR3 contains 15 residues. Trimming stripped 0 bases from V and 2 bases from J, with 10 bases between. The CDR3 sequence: CAWSVGRLTNEKLFF. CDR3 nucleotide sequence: TGTGCCTGGAGTGTAGGGCGGTTGACTAATGAAAAACTGTTTTTT.

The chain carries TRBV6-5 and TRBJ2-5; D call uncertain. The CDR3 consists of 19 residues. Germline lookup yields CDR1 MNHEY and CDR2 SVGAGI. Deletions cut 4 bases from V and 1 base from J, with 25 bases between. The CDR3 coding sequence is TGTGCCAGCAGTTCAATTCGTGGAACGAATCCCCGCAGCCAAGAGACCCAGTACTTC. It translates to CASSSIRGTNPRSQETQYF.

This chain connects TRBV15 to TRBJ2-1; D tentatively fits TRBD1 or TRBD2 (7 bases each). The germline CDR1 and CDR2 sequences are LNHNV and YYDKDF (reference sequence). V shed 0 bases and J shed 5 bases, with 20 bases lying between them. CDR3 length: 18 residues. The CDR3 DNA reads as TGTGCCACCAGCAGAGATGAGTGGGGGGGGACAGACGACAATGAGCAGTTCTTC. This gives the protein CATSRDEWGGTDDNEQFF.

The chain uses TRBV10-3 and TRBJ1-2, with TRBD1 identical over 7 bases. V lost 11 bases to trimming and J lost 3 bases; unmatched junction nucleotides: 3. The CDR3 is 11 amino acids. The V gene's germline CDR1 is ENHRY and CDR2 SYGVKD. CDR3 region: CAGGTDYGYTF. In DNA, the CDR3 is TGTGCCGGCGGGACAGACTATGGCTACACCTTC.

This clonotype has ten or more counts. The CDR3 protein is CSAGAPQHPNEQFF. In DNA form, the CDR3 reads TGCAGTGCTGGGGCCCCCCAACATCCCAATGAGCAGTTCTTC. The V and J genes are TRBV20-1 and TRBJ2-1; TRBD1 is a possible D gene (5 bases). Germline V CDR1 and CDR2: DFQATT, SNEGSKA (reference sequence). This CDR3 spans 14 amino acids. V dropped 5 bases and J dropped 6 bases, with 17 bases sitting between them.

The CDR3 coding sequence is TGTGCCATCAGTGATTTCTCCGGGACAGGGGGTCGCACTGAAGCTTTCTTT. It is translated as CAISDFSGTGGRTEAFF. The J gene is TRBJ1-1, the V gene TRBV10-3; 11 nucleotides match TRBD1. From germline, CDR1 is ENHRY and CDR2 SYGVKD. The CDR3 length is 17 residues. The trim removed 3 bases at V and 4 bases at J, leaving 10 bases unmatched.

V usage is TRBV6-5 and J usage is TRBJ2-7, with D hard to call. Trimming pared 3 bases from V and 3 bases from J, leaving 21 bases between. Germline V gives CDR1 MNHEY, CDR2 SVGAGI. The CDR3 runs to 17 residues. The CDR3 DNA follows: TGTGCCAGCAGTTATATAGTTAGTCGGCGGCCTTTCTACGAGCAGTACTTC. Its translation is CASSYIVSRRPFYEQYF.

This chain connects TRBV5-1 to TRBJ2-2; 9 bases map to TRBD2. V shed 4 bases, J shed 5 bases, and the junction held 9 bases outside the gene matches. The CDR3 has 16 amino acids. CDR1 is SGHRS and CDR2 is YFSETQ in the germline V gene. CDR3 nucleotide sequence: TGCGCCAGCAGCCGCGTAGCGGGAGATAGGACCGGGGAGCTGTTTTTT. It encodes CASSRVAGDRTGELFF. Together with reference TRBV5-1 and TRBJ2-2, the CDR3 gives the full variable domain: KAGVTQTPRYLIKTRGQQVTLSCSPISGHRSVSWYQQTPGQGLQFLFEYFSETQRNKGNFPGRFSGRQFSNSRSEMNVSTLELGDSALYLCASSRVAGDRTGELFFGEGSRLTVL.

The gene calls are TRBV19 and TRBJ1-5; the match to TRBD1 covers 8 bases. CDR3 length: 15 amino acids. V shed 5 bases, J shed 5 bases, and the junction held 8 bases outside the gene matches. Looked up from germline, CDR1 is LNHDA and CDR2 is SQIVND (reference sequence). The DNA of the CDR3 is TGTGCCAGTAGTGTAGGGACAGGCCCGCATCAGCCCCAGCATTTT. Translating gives CASSVGTGPHQPQHF.

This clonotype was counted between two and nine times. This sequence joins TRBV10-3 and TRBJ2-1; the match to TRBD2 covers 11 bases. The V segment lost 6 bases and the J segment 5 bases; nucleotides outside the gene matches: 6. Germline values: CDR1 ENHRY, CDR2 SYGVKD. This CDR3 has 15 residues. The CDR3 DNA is TGTGCCATCAGATTTTCGGGACTAGCGGACAATGAGCAGTTCTTC. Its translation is CAIRFSGLADNEQFF.

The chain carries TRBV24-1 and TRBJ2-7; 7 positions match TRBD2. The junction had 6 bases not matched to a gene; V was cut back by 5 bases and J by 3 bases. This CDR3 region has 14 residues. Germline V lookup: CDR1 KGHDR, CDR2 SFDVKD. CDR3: CATSGTTSIYEQYV. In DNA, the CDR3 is TGTGCCACCAGTGGCACGACTAGCATCTACGAGCAGTACGTC.